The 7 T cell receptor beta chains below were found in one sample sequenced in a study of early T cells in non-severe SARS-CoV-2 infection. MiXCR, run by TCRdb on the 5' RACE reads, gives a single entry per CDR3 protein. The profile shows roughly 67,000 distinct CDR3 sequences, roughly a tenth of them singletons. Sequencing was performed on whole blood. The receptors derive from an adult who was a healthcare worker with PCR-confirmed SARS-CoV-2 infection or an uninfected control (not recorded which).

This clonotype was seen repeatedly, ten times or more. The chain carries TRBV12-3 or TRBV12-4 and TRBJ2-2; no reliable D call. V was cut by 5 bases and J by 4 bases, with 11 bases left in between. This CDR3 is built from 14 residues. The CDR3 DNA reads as TGTGCCAGCAGTCCCCGACCCCCCACCGGGGAGCTGTTTTTT. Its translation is CASSPRPPTGELFF.

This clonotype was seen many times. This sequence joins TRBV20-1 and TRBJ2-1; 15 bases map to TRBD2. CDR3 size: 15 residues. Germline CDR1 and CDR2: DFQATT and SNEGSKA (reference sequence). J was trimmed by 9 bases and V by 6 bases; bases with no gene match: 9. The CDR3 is CSARTSGRAEGEQFF. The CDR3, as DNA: TGCAGTGCCAGGACTAGCGGGAGGGCCGAGGGTGAGCAGTTCTTC.

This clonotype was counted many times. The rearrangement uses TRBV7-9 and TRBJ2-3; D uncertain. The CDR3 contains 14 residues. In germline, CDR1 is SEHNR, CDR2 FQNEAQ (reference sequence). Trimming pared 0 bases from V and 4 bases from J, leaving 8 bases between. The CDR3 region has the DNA TGTGCCAGCAGCTTAGCCGTTAGGGCAGATACGCAGTATTTT. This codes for CASSLAVRADTQYF.

The CDR3 loop reads CASRPGLALSGANVLTF. The DNA of the CDR3 is TGTGCCAGCAGGCCGGGACTCGCATTATCTGGGGCCAACGTCCTGACTTTC. The V and J genes are TRBV12-3 or TRBV12-4 and TRBJ2-6, with D possibly being TRBD2 (6 bases). The CDR3 runs 17 residues. V lost 6 bases, J lost 1 base, and 16 bases lay in between.

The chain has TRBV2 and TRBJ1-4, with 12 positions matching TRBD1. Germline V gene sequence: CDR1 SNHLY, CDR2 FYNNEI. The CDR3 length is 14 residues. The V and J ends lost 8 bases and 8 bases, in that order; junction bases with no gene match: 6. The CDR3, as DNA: TGTGCCAGCCTCTCCGGGACAGGGGGCGAAAAACTGTTTTTT. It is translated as CASLSGTGGEKLFF. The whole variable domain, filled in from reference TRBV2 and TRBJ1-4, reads EPEVTQTPSHQVTQMGQEVILRCVPISNHLYFYWYRQILGQKVEFLVSFYNNEISEKSEIFDDQFSVERPDGSNFTLKIRSTKLEDSAMYFCASLSGTGGEKLFFGSGTQLSVL.

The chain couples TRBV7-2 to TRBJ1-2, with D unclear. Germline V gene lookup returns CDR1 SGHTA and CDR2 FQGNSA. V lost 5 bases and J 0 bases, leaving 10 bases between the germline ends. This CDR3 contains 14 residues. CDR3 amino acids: CASSPSGANYGYTF. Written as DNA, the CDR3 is TGTGCCAGCAGCCCGTCCGGAGCTAACTATGGCTACACCTTC.

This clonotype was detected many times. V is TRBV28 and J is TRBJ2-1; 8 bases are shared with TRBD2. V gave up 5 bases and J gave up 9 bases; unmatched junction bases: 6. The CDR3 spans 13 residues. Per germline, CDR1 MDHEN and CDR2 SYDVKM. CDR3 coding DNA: TGTGCCAGCAGTCTACGAGCGGGAGCTGAGCAGTTCTTC. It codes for CASSLRAGAEQFF.